This passage covers 5 T cell receptor beta chains from one sample sequenced in a study of resident and recirculating memory T cells in vitiligo. Profiled with immunoSEQ multiplex PCR; TCRdb holds only in-frame clones, not every one. The sample holds some 70,000 clones; roughly nine tenths are singletons and the top ten take roughly 5%. Sequencing input: blood. These receptors came from a male donor with vitiligo.

The chain combines TRBV6-1 with TRBJ1-5; no definite D call. This CDR3 is built from 14 residues. The germline gives CDR1 MNHNS, CDR2 SASEGT. Trimming removed 6 bases from V and 9 bases from J, with 18 bases in between. The CDR3 protein is CASRGAQLAWPQHF. DNA for the CDR3: TGTGCCAGCAGGGGCGCCCAGCTTGCGTGGCCCCAGCATTTT.

The rearrangement uses TRBV9 and TRBJ2-4, with D possibly being TRBD2 (6 bases). Trimming removed 2 bases from V and 3 bases from J, with 6 bases in between. The CDR3 spans 13 residues. Germline V gene sequence: CDR1 SGDLS, CDR2 YYNGEE. This CDR3 reads CASSVEGKNIQYF. In DNA, the CDR3 is TGTGCCAGCAGCGTGGAGGGCAAAAACATTCAGTACTTC.

This sequence joins TRBV7-9 and TRBJ2-1, with 9 bases matching TRBD2. The V and J ends lost 0 bases and 8 bases, in that order; junction bases with no gene match: 8. In germline, CDR1 is SEHNR, CDR2 FQNEAQ (reference sequence). There are 16 residues in the CDR3. The DNA of the CDR3 is TGTGCCAGCAGCTTAGCTCTGGGACTAGCTACCCATGAGCAGTTCTTC. Translated: CASSLALGLATHEQFF.

This chain joins TRBV7-2 and TRBJ2-5; D remains unclear. Germline loops: CDR1 SGHTA, CDR2 FQGNSA. This CDR3 contains 14 residues. Trimming pared 5 bases from V and 1 base from J, leaving 11 bases between. The CDR3 sequence is CASSPIGFQETQYF. The CDR3 coding sequence is TGTGCCAGCAGCCCGATCGGTTTCCAAGAGACCCAGTACTTC.

The chain is built from TRBV7-9 and TRBJ2-5, with D possibly TRBD1 on 5 matching bases. Germline V gives CDR1 SEHNR, CDR2 FQNEAQ (reference sequence). The CDR3 is 13 amino acids. Trimming cost V 5 bases and J 1 base, with 8 bases left between them. CDR3 region: CASSADSQETQYF. The CDR3 DNA reads TGTGCCAGCAGCGCCGACAGCCAAGAGACCCAGTACTTC.